This TCR beta chain was sequenced for a study of T cells after somatic rescue of genetic block. This clone has only a few counts. Germline CDR1 reads SGDLS; CDR2 reads YYNGEE. The CDR3 is 15 residues long. Deletions cut 4 bases from V and 5 bases from J, with 15 bases between. TCRdb's copy holds only in-frame clones and misses some; the assay was immunoSEQ multiplex PCR. The sample includes 110,000 or so clones, approximately 90% of them seen just once. This clonotype was sampled from a woman in her late teens or twenties. This chain links TRBV9 with TRBJ2-2; weak D call: TRBD2 (6 bases). Sequences were obtained from peripheral blood mononuclear cells (PBMCs). The DNA for the CDR3 is TGTGCCAGCAGCTCTTCTGGGAGGAATACCGGGGAGCTGTTTTTT. The encoded protein is CASSSSGRNTGELFF.